This T cell receptor (beta chain) originates from a study of CD8 T cells in Susac syndrome. Study-level findings and limits: Regarding the TCR sequencing and HLA analysis, the study admitted that a relatively small number of individuals were involved.

A remark on this clonotype: The antigen remains unidentified.

RNA totalling 0.5 to 1 ug underwent reverse transcription with random hexamers. The amplification used immunoSEQ multiplex PCR on TCR beta CDR3; it spanned 54 Vbeta and 13 Jbeta. MiXCR, run by TCRdb on the immunoSEQ multiplex PCR reads, gives a single entry per CDR3 protein. The sample holds around 190,000 distinct CDR3 sequences, 90% to 95% seen once. This CDR3 spans 13 amino acids. The V end was cut by 4 bases, the J end by 4 bases, with 10 bases between. Germline CDR1 is MNHEY and CDR2 is SMNVEV (reference sequence). The sequenced sample consisted of CD4+ T cells from PBMCs. The chain recombines TRBV27 with TRBJ1-1, with D possibly being TRBD1 (5 bases). The TCR comes from a human donor in good health. This chain's CDR3 is CASSWTSATEAFF. In DNA form, the CDR3 reads TGTGCCAGCAGTTGGACATCGGCCACTGAAGCTTTCTTT.